Detailed here is one T cell receptor (beta chain). Its specificity is not known. The source of the sample is a study of shared clonotypes between healthy human individuals. Study overall: Those who served as donors were a couple of women and three men between the ages of 18 and 49. Study-wide points: Naive subsets generally exceeded memory subsets in estimated richness.

This CDR3 is 15 amino acids long. Deletions cut 3 bases from V and 2 bases from J, with 13 bases between. Germline lookup yields CDR1 LNHDA and CDR2 SQIVND (reference sequence). Naive CD45RA+ and memory CD45RA-negative subsets were split from CD4+ cells. Sequencing was performed with immunoSEQ multiplex PCR; in TCRdb, only in-frame clones are kept and a portion is missing. The profile shows roughly 760,000 clones, over 65% of them singletons. The clonotype was recovered from a young woman in good health. Material: memory CD4+ T cells sorted from blood. Sample subset: CD45RA-negative fraction. V is TRBV19 and J is TRBJ2-5; no clear D. This CDR3 is CASSIGSELQETQYF. The CDR3 DNA follows: TGTGCCAGTAGTATTGGGTCGGAGCTACAAGAGACCCAGTACTTC.